Below, one TCR beta chain is given with its context. TCRdb reanalysed the RT-PCR reads using MiXCR and keeps one entry per CDR3 protein. The repertoire consists of fewer than 500,000 distinct CDR3 sequences, with around 15% occurring once and the leading ten covering around 7.9%. Germline assignment: CDR1 LNHDA and CDR2 SQIVND (reference sequence). V lost 9 bases, J lost 4 bases, and 15 bases stayed unmatched. This CDR3 is 16 amino acids long. This record comes from a study of patients and donors after allogeneic stem cell transplantation. The source of this sequence is a human donor who was either an allogeneic HSCT recipient or a stem cell or donor lymphocyte infusion donor (not recorded which). It is not recorded whose cells these are; they may come from a transplant donor. The chain recombines TRBV19 with TRBJ2-1; TRBD2 aligns across 7 bases. What was sequenced was blood, either unsorted or a sorted T cell fraction (not recorded which). The CDR3 spells CASSMTSHNHYNEQFF. The CDR3 coding sequence is TGTGCCAGCTCAATGACTAGCCATAACCATTACAATGAGCAGTTCTTC.